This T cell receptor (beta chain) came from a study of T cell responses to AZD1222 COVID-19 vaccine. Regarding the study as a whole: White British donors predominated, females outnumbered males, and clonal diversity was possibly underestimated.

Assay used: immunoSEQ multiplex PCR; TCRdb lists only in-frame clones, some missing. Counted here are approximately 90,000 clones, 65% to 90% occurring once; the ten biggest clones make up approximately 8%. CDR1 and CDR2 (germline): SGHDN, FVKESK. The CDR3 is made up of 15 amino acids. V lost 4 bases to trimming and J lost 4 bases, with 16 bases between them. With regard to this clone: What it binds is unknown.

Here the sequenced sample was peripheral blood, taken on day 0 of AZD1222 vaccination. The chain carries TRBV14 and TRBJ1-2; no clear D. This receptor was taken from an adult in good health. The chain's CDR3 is CASSRNGPSLYGYTF. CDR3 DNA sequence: TGTGCCAGCAGCCGGAACGGACCCTCCCTCTATGGCTACACCTTC.